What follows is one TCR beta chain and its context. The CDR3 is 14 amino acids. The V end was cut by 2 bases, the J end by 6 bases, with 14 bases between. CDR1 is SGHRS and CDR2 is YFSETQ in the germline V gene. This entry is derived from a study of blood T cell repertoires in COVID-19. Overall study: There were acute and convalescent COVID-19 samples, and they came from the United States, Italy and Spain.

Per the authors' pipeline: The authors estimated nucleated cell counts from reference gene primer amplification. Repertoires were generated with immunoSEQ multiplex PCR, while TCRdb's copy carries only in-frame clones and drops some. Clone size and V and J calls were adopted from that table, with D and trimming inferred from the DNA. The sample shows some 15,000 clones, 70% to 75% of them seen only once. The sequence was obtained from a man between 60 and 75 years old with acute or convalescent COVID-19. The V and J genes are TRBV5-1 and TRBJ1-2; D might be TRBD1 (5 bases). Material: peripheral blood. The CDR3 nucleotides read TGCGCCAGCAGCTTAAGACAGCCTTTGGATGGCTACACCTTC. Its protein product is CASSLRQPLDGYTF.